A selection of T cell receptor beta chains follows, all from one sample in a study of OX40 agonist ivuxolimab in advanced cancers. Assay used: immunoSEQ multiplex PCR; TCRdb lists only in-frame clones, some missing. This sample yields roughly 64,000 clones, of which about four fifths are seen a single time; around 2.1% belongs to the top ten. The source was CD4+ or CD8+ T cells sorted from blood, collected in a trial of the OX40 agonist ivuxolimab. These receptors were taken from an adult with an advanced solid tumor such as melanoma, head and neck, liver or kidney cancer. The CDR3 runs from the conserved cysteine through the conserved F or W. The D gene is left open where the match is weak. Size is stated for part of the rows, as once, few or many counts, or as a class when the clone is expanded.

TRBV6-6	NA	TRBD1	TRBJ2-5	TGTGCCAGTAGGGGACAGCACCAAGAGACCCAGTACTTC	CASRGQHQETQYF
TRBV6-1	NA	NA	TRBJ2-7	TGTGCCAGCAGGAGTACCTACGAGCAGTACTTC	CASRSTYEQYF
TRBV6-6	few	NA	TRBJ1-2	TGTGCCAGCAGAACCTTTTATGACTACACCTTC	CASRTFYDYTF
TRBV6-5	NA	TRBD1	TRBJ1-6	TGTGCCAGCAGTTACGGGACAGGGAATAATTCACCCCTCCACTTT	CASSYGTGNNSPLHF
TRBV7-3	once	NA	TRBJ2-5	TGTGCCAGCAGCCAGGGACGATGGGGCTCGGGGACCCAGTACTTC	CASSQGRWGSGTQYF
TRBV30	once	NA	TRBJ1-6	TGTGCCTGGAGTGACCCGCGTAGGAGTAGTTATAATTCACCCCTCCACTTT	CAWSDPRRSSYNSPLHF
TRBV2	medium-sized	NA	TRBJ1-4	TGTGCCGGAACACCAATGGGTGTTAATAATGAAAAACTGTTTTTT	CAGTPMGVNNEKLFF
TRBV9	once	TRBD2	TRBJ2-3	TGTGCCAGCAGCGTAAGGGCTAGCGGGGGTACTAGCACAGATACGCAGTATTTT	CASSVRASGGTSTDTQYF
TRBV6-5	NA	NA	TRBJ1-1	TGTGCCAGCAGCGCAAGAACAGGGAACACTGAAGCTTTCTTT	CASSARTGNTEAFF
TRBV9	NA	NA	TRBJ2-3	TGTGCCAGCAGCGTAGCGGCTCACACAGATACGCAGTATTTT	CASSVAAHTDTQYF
TRBV6-1	NA	NA	TRBJ2-4	TGTGCCAGCAGTGAACCGGCCGGGACCAAGACGAAAAACATTCAGTACTTC	CASSEPAGTKTKNIQYF
TRBV9	NA	TRBD2	TRBJ2-5	TGTGCCAGCAGCGTAGTTGGCGGGGGGGCCATGGAGACCCAGTACTTC	CASSVVGGGAMETQYF
TRBV6-6	NA	TRBD1	TRBJ1-1	TGTGCCAGCAGCCGACAGGGGGTAAACACTGAAGCTTTCTTT	CASSRQGVNTEAFF
TRBV7-2	once	NA	TRBJ2-3	TGTGCCAGCAGCGCCTTTAGCGCACGTCGGTTGGGTACGCAGTATTTT	CASSAFSARRLGTQYF
TRBV30	NA	NA	TRBJ2-7	TGTGCCTGGAGTGTAGGTGGGCTTCAGGGGTTC	CAWSVGGLQGF
TRBV7-2	NA	NA	TRBJ1-2	TGTGCCAGCAGCTCATCCGGACGTTCAATCTATGGCTACACCTTC	CASSSSGRSIYGYTF
TRBV18	NA	NA	TRBJ2-1	TGTGCCAGCTCACCACGGGCAGCCTCCTACAATGAGCAGTTCTTC	CASSPRAASYNEQFF
TRBV5-1	NA	NA	TRBJ2-5	TGCGCCAGCAGCTTAAGGGTCCAAGAGACCCAGTACTTC	CASSLRVQETQYF
TRBV6-5	NA	NA	TRBJ2-1	TGTGCCAGCAGTTACACAACCTTCGGCGGGGCCGAGCAGTTCTTC	CASSYTTFGGAEQFF
TRBV4-1	once	TRBD2	TRBJ2-7	TGCGCCAGCAGCCCCGGACTAGCGGGAGGAAATGGCGAGCAGTACTTC	CASSPGLAGGNGEQYF
TRBV13	NA	TRBD1	TRBJ1-2	TGTGCCAGCAGCCCGGGACAGGCGGCCGGTGGCTACACCTTC	CASSPGQAAGGYTF
TRBV7-3	NA	TRBD1	TRBJ1-1	TGTGCCAGCAGCCTAGGGACAGGCGGTCACACTGAAGCTTTCTTT	CASSLGTGGHTEAFF
TRBV5-1	NA	TRBD2	TRBJ2-3	TGCGCCAGCAGCTTGAGTAGCGGGAGGAAATACACGCAGTATTTT	CASSLSSGRKYTQYF
TRBV11-3	NA	NA	TRBJ2-7	TGTGCCAGCAGACCGCCGGGGACCTACGAGCAGTACTTC	CASRPPGTYEQYF
TRBV11-3	NA	NA	TRBJ2-7	TGTGCCAGCAGCCTCCCGTACGCAGGGGTCTACGAGCAGTACTTC	CASSLPYAGVYEQYF
TRBV2	NA	NA	TRBJ1-5	TGTGCCAGCGGATCGTACAGGGTCAAACAGCCCCAGCATTTT	CASGSYRVKQPQHF
TRBV7-9	NA	NA	TRBJ1-4	TGTGCCAGCAGTGACAGAGAAAAACTGTTTTTT	CASSDREKLFF
TRBV6-5	NA	NA	TRBJ1-1	TGTGCCAGCAGCTCAACTCGGCGGAGTGAAGCTTTCTTT	CASSSTRRSEAFF
TRBV18	NA	TRBD1	TRBJ2-2	TGTGCCAGCTCACAAAAAGGACAGGGGGCCCTCACCGGGGAGCTGTTTTTT	CASSQKGQGALTGELFF
TRBV6-4	NA	NA	TRBJ2-3	TGTGCCAGCAGTGCCGAGGGGGCAGATACGCAGTATTTT	CASSAEGADTQYF